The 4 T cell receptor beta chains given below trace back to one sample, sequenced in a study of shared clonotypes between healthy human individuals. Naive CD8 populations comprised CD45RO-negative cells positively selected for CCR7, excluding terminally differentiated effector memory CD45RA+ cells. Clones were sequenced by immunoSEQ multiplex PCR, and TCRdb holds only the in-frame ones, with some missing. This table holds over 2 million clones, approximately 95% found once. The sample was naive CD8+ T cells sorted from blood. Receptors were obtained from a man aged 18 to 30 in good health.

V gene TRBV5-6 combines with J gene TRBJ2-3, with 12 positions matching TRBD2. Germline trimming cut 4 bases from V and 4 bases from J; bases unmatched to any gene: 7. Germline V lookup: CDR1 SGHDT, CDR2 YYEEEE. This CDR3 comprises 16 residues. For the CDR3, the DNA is TGTGCCAGCAGCCACCGGACTAGCGGGGCCCCAGATACGCAGTATTTT. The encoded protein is CASSHRTSGAPDTQYF.

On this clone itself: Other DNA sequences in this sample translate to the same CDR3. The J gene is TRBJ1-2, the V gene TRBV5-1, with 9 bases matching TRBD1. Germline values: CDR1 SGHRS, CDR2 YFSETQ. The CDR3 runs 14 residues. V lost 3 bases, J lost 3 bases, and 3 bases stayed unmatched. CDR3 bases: TGCGCCAGCAGCTCGGGACAGGGAGACTATGGCTACACCTTC. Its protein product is CASSSGQGDYGYTF. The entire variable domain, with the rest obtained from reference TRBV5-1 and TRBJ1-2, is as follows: KAGVTQTPRYLIKTRGQQVTLSCSPISGHRSVSWYQQTPGQGLQFLFEYFSETQRNKGNFPGRFSGRQFSNSRSEMNVSTLELGDSALYLCASSSGQGDYGYTFGSGTRLTVV.

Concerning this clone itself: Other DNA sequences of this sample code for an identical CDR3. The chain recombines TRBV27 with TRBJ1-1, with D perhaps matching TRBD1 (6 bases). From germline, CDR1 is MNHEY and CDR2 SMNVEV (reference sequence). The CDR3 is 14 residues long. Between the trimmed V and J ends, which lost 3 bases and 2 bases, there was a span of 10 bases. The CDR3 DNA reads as TGTGCCAGCAGTTTCGGGGGGGCTAACACTGAAGCTTTCTTT. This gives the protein CASSFGGANTEAFF.

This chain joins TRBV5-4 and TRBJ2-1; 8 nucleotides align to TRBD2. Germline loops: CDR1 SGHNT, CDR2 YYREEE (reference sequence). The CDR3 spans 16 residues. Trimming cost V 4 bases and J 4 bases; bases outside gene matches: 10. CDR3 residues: CASSPTSGGGYNEQFF. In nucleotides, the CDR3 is TGTGCCAGCAGCCCTACTAGCGGAGGGGGATACAATGAGCAGTTCTTC. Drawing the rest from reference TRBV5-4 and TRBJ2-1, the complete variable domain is ETGVTQSPTHLIKTRGQQVTLRCSSQSGHNTVSWYQQALGQGPQFIFQYYREEENGRGNFPPRFSGLQFPNYSSELNVNALELDDSALYLCASSPTSGGGYNEQFFGPGTRLTVL.